Each of the 10 T cell receptor beta chains below was sequenced from the same sample in a study of blood T cells in healthy people across ages. A second PCR of roughly 7 to 11 cycles used a sample-barcoded 5' primer and a J-beta primer mix. MiXCR was run by TCRdb on the 5' RACE reads, yielding one entry per CDR3 protein. Here the sample spans 1.2 million to 1.5 million distinct CDR3 sequences, around 59% being singletons. The sample consisted of blood. These receptors were obtained from a man between 18 and 35 years old in good health.

The chain couples TRBV27 to TRBJ1-2, with a possible D match to TRBD1 (6 bases). V lost 2 bases, J lost 1 base, and 14 bases lay in between. This CDR3 has 16 residues. In germline, CDR1 is MNHEY, CDR2 SMNVEV (reference sequence). This chain's CDR3 is CASSLLPTGYNYGYTF. CDR3 in DNA: TGTGCCAGCAGTTTACTACCAACAGGGTATAACTATGGCTACACCTTC.

The chain recombines TRBV6-2 or TRBV6-3 with TRBJ2-5, with TRBD2 as a possible D gene (6 bases). The CDR3 extends over 14 amino acids. Per the germline V gene, CDR1 is MNHEY and CDR2 is SVGEGT. Trimming cost V 6 bases and J 5 bases, with 16 bases left between them. CDR3 coding DNA: TGTGCCAGCAGCCGGGGGACCGTCCGGGAGACCCAGTACTTC. It translates to CASSRGTVRETQYF.

This clonotype was recorded only once. The chain couples TRBV10-1 to TRBJ2-2; 9 bases are shared with TRBD2. CDR3 length: 15 amino acids. The ends lost 8 bases at V and 0 bases at J; junction bases unmatched: 4. Germline loops: CDR1 WNHNN, CDR2 SYGVQD (reference sequence). The CDR3 sequence is CASGPSGTNTGELFF. The CDR3, as DNA: TGCGCCAGCGGGCCTAGCGGGACGAACACCGGGGAGCTGTTTTTT.

V is TRBV2 and J is TRBJ1-4; D unresolved. V shed 9 bases and J shed 3 bases, with 11 bases lying between them. CDR1 and CDR2 from the germline V gene are SNHLY and FYNNEI. The CDR3 runs to 13 residues. CDR3 amino acids: CASRTSSNEKLFF. The CDR3 DNA is TGTGCCAGTAGGACGTCATCTAATGAAAAACTGTTTTTT. Filled out from reference TRBV2 and TRBJ1-4, the complete variable domain reads EPEVTQTPSHQVTQMGQEVILRCVPISNHLYFYWYRQILGQKVEFLVSFYNNEISEKSEIFDDQFSVERPDGSNFTLKIRSTKLEDSAMYFCASRTSSNEKLFFGSGTQLSVL.

This clonotype was observed a few times. The rearrangement links TRBV28 to TRBJ2-7, with 9 bases fitting TRBD1. The junction had 9 bases not matched to a gene; V was cut back by 4 bases and J by 5 bases. The CDR3 consists of 15 residues. The germline V gene encodes CDR1 MDHEN and CDR2 SYDVKM. The CDR3 loop is CASSSLGQGRNEQYF. In DNA form, the CDR3 reads TGTGCCAGCAGTTCATTGGGACAGGGACGTAACGAGCAGTACTTC.

In this sample, this clonotype turned up a few times. The chain joins TRBV12-3 or TRBV12-4 to TRBJ1-6; D remains unclear. The CDR3 runs 15 residues. Trimming took 3 bases from V and 11 from J, leaving 17 bases between them. CDR3 in DNA: TGTGCCAGCAGTTTCACGGCGATTAGCAATGCACCCCTCCACTTT. It specifies CASSFTAISNAPLHF.

This clonotype was recorded a few times. This chain uses TRBV5-6 with TRBJ2-2; no clear D gene. Germline CDR1 SGHDT, CDR2 YYEEEE. V lost 0 bases, J lost 0 bases, and 6 bases lay in between. CDR3 length: 15 amino acids. CDR3 sequence: CASSLGFTNTGELFF. The CDR3 nucleotides read TGTGCCAGCAGCTTGGGCTTTACGAACACCGGGGAGCTGTTTTTT.

This chain links TRBV6-6 with TRBJ1-2, with 8 nucleotides matching TRBD1. CDR3 length equals 14 residues. CDR1 MNHNY and CDR2 SVGAGI come from the germline V gene (reference sequence). The V and J ends lost 7 bases and 4 bases, in that order; junction bases with no gene match: 8. The CDR3, as DNA: TGTGCCAGCAATCCGACAGGGGCTGGCTATGGCTACACCTTC. Amino acids: CASNPTGAGYGYTF.

This rearrangement joins TRBV7-2 to TRBJ2-4; 9 positions agree with TRBD2. The germline V gene has CDR1 SGHTA and CDR2 FQGNSA. V was pared by 7 bases and J by 0 bases, with 4 bases of the junction left unmatched. This CDR3 is 15 amino acids long. This CDR3 is CASTGGGAAKNIQYF. CDR3 DNA: TGTGCCAGCACCGGCGGGGGGGCAGCCAAAAACATTCAGTACTTC.

V and J are TRBV6-6 and TRBJ1-6; no clear D. The CDR3 is 15 residues long. Trimming took off 6 bases at V and 0 bases at J, with 9 bases between the two ends. The V gene's germline CDR1 is MNHNY and CDR2 SVGAGI (reference sequence). The CDR3 protein is CASRLISSYNSPLHF. CDR3 sequence (DNA): TGTGCCAGCAGACTGATTAGCTCCTATAATTCACCCCTCCACTTT.